The entry that follows covers one T cell receptor (beta chain) sequence. Antigen unknown. The V gene lost 8 bases and the J gene lost 8 bases, with 15 bases spanning the gap. The CDR3 runs 13 residues. Germline CDR1 and CDR2: LNHNV and YYDKDF (reference sequence). This specimen comes from a study of T cell responses to AZD1222 COVID-19 vaccine. Study-level findings and limits: Only a handful of AZD1222 recipients, roughly 6 in all, had baseline seropositivity.

The repertoire was sequenced with immunoSEQ multiplex PCR; TCRdb's copy has only in-frame clones and lacks some. The sample consists of more than 140,000 clones, around 88% of them appearing once. The rearrangement joins TRBV15 to TRBJ1-4; D is uncertain. The sequenced sample was peripheral blood, obtained on day 0 of MenACWY control vaccination. The receptor was derived from an adult in good health. This CDR3 is CATQAGRREKLFF. The CDR3 nucleotides read TGTGCCACCCAAGCCGGTCGGCGAGAAAAACTGTTTTTT. Together with reference TRBV15 and TRBJ1-4, the CDR3 gives the full variable domain: DAMVIQNPRYQVTQFGKPVTLSCSQTLNHNVMYWYQQKSSQAPKLLFHYYDKDFNNEADTPDNFQSRRPNTSFCFLDIRSPGLGDTAMYLCATQAGRREKLFFGSGTQLSVL.